A selection of T cell receptor beta chains follows, all from one sample in a study of Ad26.COV2.S vaccination and SARS-CoV-2 variants. Sequencing used immunoSEQ multiplex PCR; TCRdb keeps in-frame clones, though not all of them. The data contain under 550,000 clones, around nine tenths of them singletons. This sample comprised peripheral blood, obtained in a trial of Ad26.COV2.S vaccine versus placebo. The source is a person between 18 and 65 years old who received the Ad26.COV2.S COVID-19 vaccine or a placebo. Both conserved end residues are part of each CDR3. Fields, in order: D gene, J gene, clone size, V gene, CDR3 DNA, CDR3 protein. A D gene is named only where the DNA matches it firmly. Clone size is not always given. Where it is, it says once, few, many or a class for expanded clones.

D: TRBD1
J: TRBJ1-4
size: NA
V: TRBV19
DNA: TGTGCCAGTGGGACAGGGATTAATGAAAAACTGTTTTTT
CDR3: CASGTGINEKLFF

D: TRBD1
J: TRBJ1-5
size: NA
V: TRBV27
DNA: TGTGCCAGCAGTCCCGGGACAGGGGTCAATCAGCCCCAGCATTTT
CDR3: CASSPGTGVNQPQHF

D: TRBD1
J: TRBJ2-7
size: NA
V: TRBV5-1
DNA: TGCGCCAGCAGCATGGGGACAGGGCCCTACGAGCAGTACTTC
CDR3: CASSMGTGPYEQYF

D: NA
J: TRBJ1-5
size: NA
V: TRBV6-5
DNA: TGTGCCAGCAGCCAGGTCGAGCCCCAGCATTTT
CDR3: CASSQVEPQHF

D: NA
J: TRBJ2-7
size: NA
V: TRBV28
DNA: TGTGCCAGCAGTCTAGGGGGGAGTAAGCTATACGAGCAGTACTTC
CDR3: CASSLGGSKLYEQYF

D: TRBD2
J: TRBJ2-1
size: NA
V: TRBV18
DNA: TGTGCCAGCTCAGCAGGACTAGCGGGAGACAATGAGCAGTTCTTC
CDR3: CASSAGLAGDNEQFF

D: NA
J: TRBJ2-2
size: NA
V: TRBV19
DNA: TGTGCCAGTAGTAAGACCTTAAACTGGAACACCGGGGAGCTGTTTTTT
CDR3: CASSKTLNWNTGELFF

D: TRBD1
J: TRBJ2-3
size: NA
V: TRBV27
DNA: TGTGCCAGCAGTCCGGGACAGGGGGCGAATACGCAGTATTTT
CDR3: CASSPGQGANTQYF

D: NA
J: TRBJ2-1
size: NA
V: TRBV7-9
DNA: TGTGCCAGCAGCTCTAGGACAGAATACAATGAGCAGTTCTTC
CDR3: CASSSRTEYNEQFF

D: TRBD1
J: TRBJ2-7
size: NA
V: TRBV5-1
DNA: TGCGCCAGCAGCTTTGACAGGGGTTACGAGCAGTACTTC
CDR3: CASSFDRGYEQYF

D: NA
J: TRBJ2-1
size: once
V: TRBV7-9
DNA: TGTGCCAGCAGCCCGAGGGGTTTAAACTCCTACAATGAGCAGTTCTTC
CDR3: CASSPRGLNSYNEQFF

D: TRBD2
J: TRBJ2-1
size: once
V: TRBV19
DNA: TGTGCCAGTAGTACGACTAGCGGGACCCACAATGAGCAGTTCTTC
CDR3: CASSTTSGTHNEQFF

D: NA
J: TRBJ1-2
size: NA
V: TRBV28
DNA: TGTGCCAGCAGTTCACAGGGTTGGGGCTACACCTTC
CDR3: CASSSQGWGYTF

D: TRBD2
J: TRBJ2-1
size: NA
V: TRBV27
DNA: TGTGCCAGCAGTTTACGGACTAGCGGGAGGGCCAGGTACAATGAGCAGTTCTTC
CDR3: CASSLRTSGRARYNEQFF

D: NA
J: TRBJ1-3
size: NA
V: TRBV6-5
DNA: TGTGCCAGCAGCTCCGAGGGGTTTGGAAACACCATATATTTT
CDR3: CASSSEGFGNTIYF

D: NA
J: TRBJ2-1
size: once
V: TRBV7-2
DNA: TGTGCCAGCAGGGCTCCCTTAGCGGCTAATGAGCAGTTCTTC
CDR3: CASRAPLAANEQFF

D: NA
J: TRBJ2-7
size: NA
V: TRBV28
DNA: TGTGCCAGCAGTTTACGAAGCTCCTACGAGCAGTACTTC
CDR3: CASSLRSSYEQYF

D: NA
J: TRBJ2-2
size: once
V: TRBV5-1
DNA: TGCGCCAGCAGCTTCGCGACTGGTAACACCGGGGAGCTGTTTTTT
CDR3: CASSFATGNTGELFF

D: TRBD1
J: TRBJ1-2
size: NA
V: TRBV25-1
DNA: TGTGCCAGCAGTGGATACAGGGGGCGCGCCGGCTCCGTAGGCTACACCTTC
CDR3: CASSGYRGRAGSVGYTF

D: NA
J: TRBJ1-2
size: NA
V: TRBV7-2
DNA: TGTGCCAGCAGCTTAGAGGCAGGGGAGGTTTATGGCTACACCTTC
CDR3: CASSLEAGEVYGYTF